Listed below are T cell receptor beta chains from one sample, sequenced in a study of blood T cell repertoires in COVID-19. Clones were read by immunoSEQ multiplex PCR, and TCRdb kept only the in-frame ones, dropping some. The data show tens of thousands of clones, 85% to 90% seen once. The sample comprised peripheral blood. Receptor source: a middle-aged man with acute or convalescent COVID-19. Each CDR3 is given without its conserved first and last residue. Each record gives: V gene, J gene, CDR3 protein.

V: TRBV6-5; J: TRBJ2-3; CDR3: ASRLRGGTDTQY
V: TRBV15; J: TRBJ2-7; CDR3: ATSRAWDRVDYEQY
V: TRBV5-4; J: TRBJ1-2; CDR3: ASSSPGQTNYGYT
V: TRBV28; J: TRBJ2-7; CDR3: ASSSSGTVYEQY
V: TRBV5-5; J: TRBJ1-2; CDR3: ASSLEGNYGYT
V: TRBV4-1; J: TRBJ2-7; CDR3: ASSQGRGLSYEQY
V: TRBV11-2; J: TRBJ2-5; CDR3: ASSPQRGGMETQY
V: TRBV6-5; J: TRBJ2-3; CDR3: ASSYSGGGSDTQY
V: TRBV25-1; J: TRBJ2-3; CDR3: ASSESGTDTQY
V: TRBV7-8; J: TRBJ2-2; CDR3: ASSYSRTGELF
V: TRBV18; J: TRBJ1-4; CDR3: ASSSRSTRGLNEKLF
V: TRBV6-5; J: TRBJ1-2; CDR3: ASTTGGRLYGYT
V: TRBV28; J: TRBJ2-1; CDR3: ASLAGPYNEQF
V: TRBV4-1; J: TRBJ1-3; CDR3: ASSQAIALDSGNTIY
V: TRBV5-4; J: TRBJ2-6; CDR3: ASSLGQGGSGANVLT
V: TRBV10-2; J: TRBJ1-5; CDR3: ASSVNRGDQPQH
V: TRBV5-6; J: TRBJ2-5; CDR3: ASTHMTSGSTKETQY
V: TRBV6-1; J: TRBJ2-3; CDR3: ASSETLAGVDTQY
V: TRBV5-1; J: TRBJ2-7; CDR3: ASSLDVRGNEQY
V: TRBV6-5; J: TRBJ1-2; CDR3: ASILGSRGHGYT
V: TRBV7-3; J: TRBJ2-2; CDR3: ASRSGWNTGELF
V: TRBV18; J: TRBJ1-1; CDR3: ASSQPTEAF
V: TRBV25-1; J: TRBJ2-2; CDR3: ASSEWTGGNTGELF
V: TRBV12-3/TRBV12-4; J: TRBJ1-2; CDR3: ASSSRQVYGYT
V: TRBV27; J: TRBJ1-2; CDR3: ASSPWDTRGGYT
V: TRBV12-2; J: TRBJ1-3; CDR3: ASRFTGDFGNTIY